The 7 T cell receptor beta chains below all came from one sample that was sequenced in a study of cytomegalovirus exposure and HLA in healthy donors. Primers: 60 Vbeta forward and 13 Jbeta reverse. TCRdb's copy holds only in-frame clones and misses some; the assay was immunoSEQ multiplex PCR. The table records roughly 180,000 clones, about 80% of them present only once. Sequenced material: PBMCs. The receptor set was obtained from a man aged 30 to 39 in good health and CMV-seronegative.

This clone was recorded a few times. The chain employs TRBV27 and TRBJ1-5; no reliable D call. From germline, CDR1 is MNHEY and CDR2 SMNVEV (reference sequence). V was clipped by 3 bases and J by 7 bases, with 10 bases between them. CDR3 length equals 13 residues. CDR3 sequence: CASSFGGQQPQHF. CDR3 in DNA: TGTGCCAGCAGTTTCGGAGGGCAACAGCCCCAGCATTTT.

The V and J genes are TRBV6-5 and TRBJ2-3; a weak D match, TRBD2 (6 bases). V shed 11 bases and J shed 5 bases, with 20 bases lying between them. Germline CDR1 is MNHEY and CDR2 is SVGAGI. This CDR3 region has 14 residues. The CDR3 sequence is CAAGLPRGGDTQYF. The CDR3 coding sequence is TGTGCCGCAGGGCTCCCACGGGGAGGAGATACGCAGTATTTT.

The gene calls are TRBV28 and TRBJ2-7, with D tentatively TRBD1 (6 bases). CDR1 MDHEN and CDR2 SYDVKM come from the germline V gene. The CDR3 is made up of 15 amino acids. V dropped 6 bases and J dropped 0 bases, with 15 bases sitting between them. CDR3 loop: CASSPSGAASYEQYF. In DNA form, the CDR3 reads TGTGCCAGCAGCCCGTCAGGGGCAGCCTCCTACGAGCAGTACTTC. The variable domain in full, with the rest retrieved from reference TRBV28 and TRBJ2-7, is DVKVTQSSRYLVKRTGEKVFLECVQDMDHENMFWYRQDPGLGLRLIYFSYDVKMKEKGDIPEGYSVSREKKERFSLILESASTNQTSMYLCASSPSGAASYEQYFGPGTRLTVT.

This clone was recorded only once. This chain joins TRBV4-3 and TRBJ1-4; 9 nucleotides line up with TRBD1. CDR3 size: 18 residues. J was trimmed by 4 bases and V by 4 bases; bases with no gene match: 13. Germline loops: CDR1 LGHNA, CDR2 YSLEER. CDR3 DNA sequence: TGCGCCAGCAGCCCCGGGACAGGGCGCCTTTTGAATAATGAAAAACTGTTTTTT. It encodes CASSPGTGRLLNNEKLFF.

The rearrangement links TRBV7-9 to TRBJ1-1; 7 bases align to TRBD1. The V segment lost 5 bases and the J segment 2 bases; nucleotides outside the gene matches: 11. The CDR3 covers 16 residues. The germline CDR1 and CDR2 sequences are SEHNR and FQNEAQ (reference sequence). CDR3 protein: CASSRLGDRANTEAFF. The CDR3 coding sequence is TGTGCCAGCAGCCGTCTCGGTGACAGGGCTAACACTGAAGCTTTCTTT.

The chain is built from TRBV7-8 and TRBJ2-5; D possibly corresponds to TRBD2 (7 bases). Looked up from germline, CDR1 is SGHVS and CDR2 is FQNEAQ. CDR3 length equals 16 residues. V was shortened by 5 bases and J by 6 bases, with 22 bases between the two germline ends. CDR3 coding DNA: TGTGCCAGCAGCGACCTAGAGGGGGGCGGGGGAAAGACCCAGTACTTC. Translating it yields CASSDLEGGGGKTQYF. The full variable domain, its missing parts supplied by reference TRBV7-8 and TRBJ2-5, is GAGVSQSPRYKVAKRGQDVALRCDPISGHVSLFWYQQALGQGPEFLTYFQNEAQLDKSGLPSDRFFAERPEGSVSTLKIQRTQQEDSAVYLCASSDLEGGGGKTQYFGPGTRLLVL.

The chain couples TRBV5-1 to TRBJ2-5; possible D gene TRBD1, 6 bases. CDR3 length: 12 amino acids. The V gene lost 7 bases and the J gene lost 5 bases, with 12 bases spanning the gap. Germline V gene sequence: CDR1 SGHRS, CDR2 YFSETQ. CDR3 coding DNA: TGCGCCAGCGCAGGGGTGGACGAGACCCAGTACTTC. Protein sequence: CASAGVDETQYF.